This TCR beta chain was recovered during a study of blood T cell repertoires in COVID-19 (dated by TCRdb to about 2020). Regarding the research as a whole: Samples from collaborators originated in the United States, Italy and Spain and spanned both the acute and convalescent phases of COVID-19. The prospective study material was composed of cDNA or gDNA derived from T cells, B-cell-depleted T cells, or PBMCs. The sample metadata nearly always contained a de-identified subject ID, COVID-19 status, age in years and sex. Where HLA class I and class II types were available, the types were taken from metadata supplied by the sample provider, not from assay-based typing. The dataset comprised deeply sampled blood TCRbeta repertoires from subjects exposed to, actively infected with, or recovered from COVID-19. The repertoires were released in a freely available public database meant as a resource for research on the immune response to SARS-CoV-2. The samples were drawn from two sources: the first 160 participants of the ongoing ImmuneRACE study, and 1,254 subjects contributed by 6 global collaborators.

The investigation overall reported the following: The quantity of clinical and demographic metadata differed by source and by participant and was supplied without curation.

The germline V gene yields SGHTA for CDR1 and FQGTGA for CDR2. From the cysteine through the phenylalanine, the CDR3 covers 15 amino acids. The entry retains the CDR3 DNA only, 45 bases that are in frame from base 1. Relative to germline, V is missing 2 bases and J is missing 0 bases, with 0 bases of the junction outside any gene match. In Seattle, one collaborating source enrolled patients while the infection was active and tracked those patients longitudinally over the course of disease. Collaborating institutions collected whole blood in K2EDTA tubes following their own protocols. For TCRbeta analysis, collaborator samples were shipped as frozen whole blood, as isolated PBMCs, or as DNA extracted from either sample type. TCRbeta CDR3 regions were amplified from genomic DNA by means of the immunoSEQ Assay, a bias-controlled multiplex PCR. In the original analysis: The number of nucleated cells in each sample was estimated by amplification of reference gene primers within the assay. To quantify the absolute abundance of each unique TCRbeta CDR3 rearrangement, sequence reads were collapsed and filtered. For each sample, productive Simpson clonality was calculated as the square root of Simpson's diversity index over productive rearrangements. In its TCRdb copy, this immuneACCESS table keeps in-frame sequences only and misses some clones. Where compared with another copy, unresolved V genes explain less than half of these, and the others have no known cause. That table supplies the V and J calls and clone size; D and trimming were determined from the DNA. The sample data list about 370,000 clones, and around 87% of these were observed just once. The ten biggest clones cover 10% of the sample.

In the case of this clone: The antigen it binds to is not known. No much larger clonotype is one base removed from it; base qualities were not supplied. This sample includes further DNA sequences coding for the same CDR3.

The rearranged chain carries TRBV7-3 and TRBJ2-3, and TRBD2 matches 9 of the central bases. Input material: peripheral blood. The TCR sequence derives from a woman in her 30s with COVID-19, enrolled during active disease. The DNA sequence is TGTGCCAGCAGCTTAGCGGGGGGGAGCACAGATACGCAGTATTTT. The encoded protein is CASSLAGGSTDTQYF.